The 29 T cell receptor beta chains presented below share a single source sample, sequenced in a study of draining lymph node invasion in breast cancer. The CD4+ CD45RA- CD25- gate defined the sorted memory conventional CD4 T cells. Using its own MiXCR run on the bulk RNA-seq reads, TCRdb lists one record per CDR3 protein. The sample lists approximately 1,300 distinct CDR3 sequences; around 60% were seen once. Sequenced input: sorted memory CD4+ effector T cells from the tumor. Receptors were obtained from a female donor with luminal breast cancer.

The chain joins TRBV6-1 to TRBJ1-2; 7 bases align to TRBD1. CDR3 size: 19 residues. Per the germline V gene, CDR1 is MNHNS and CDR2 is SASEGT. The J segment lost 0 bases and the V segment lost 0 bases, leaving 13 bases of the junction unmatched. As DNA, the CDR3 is TGTGCCAGCAGTGAAGCCAAAACAGGGGCGCTTTCGTCTAACTATGGCTACACCTTC. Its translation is CASSEAKTGALSSNYGYTF.

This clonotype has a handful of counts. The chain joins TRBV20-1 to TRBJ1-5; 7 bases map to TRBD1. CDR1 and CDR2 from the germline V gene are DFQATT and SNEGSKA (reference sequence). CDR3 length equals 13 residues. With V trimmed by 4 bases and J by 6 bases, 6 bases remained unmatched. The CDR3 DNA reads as TGCAGTGCTACACCAGGGGGTGGTCAGCCCCAGCATTTT. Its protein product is CSATPGGGQPQHF.

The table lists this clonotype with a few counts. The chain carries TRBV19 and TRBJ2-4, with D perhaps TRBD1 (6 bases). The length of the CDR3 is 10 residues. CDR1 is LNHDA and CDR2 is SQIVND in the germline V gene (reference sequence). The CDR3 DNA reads TGTGCGACGGGTCCACAGGGAACGTACTTC. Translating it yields CATGPQGTYF.

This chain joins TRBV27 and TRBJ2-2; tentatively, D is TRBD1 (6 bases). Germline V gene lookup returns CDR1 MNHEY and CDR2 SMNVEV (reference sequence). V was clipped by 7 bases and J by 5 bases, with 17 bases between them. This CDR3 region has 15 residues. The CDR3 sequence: CASTARDTRTGELFF. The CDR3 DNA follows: TGTGCCAGCACGGCCAGGGACACCCGTACCGGGGAGCTGTTTTTT.

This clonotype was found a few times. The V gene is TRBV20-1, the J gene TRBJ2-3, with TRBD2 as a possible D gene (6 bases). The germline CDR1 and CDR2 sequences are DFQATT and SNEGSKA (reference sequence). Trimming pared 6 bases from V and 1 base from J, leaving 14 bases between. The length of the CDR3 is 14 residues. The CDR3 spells CSAKGTGGTDTQYF. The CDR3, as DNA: TGCAGTGCCAAGGGGACGGGGGGCACAGATACGCAGTATTTT.

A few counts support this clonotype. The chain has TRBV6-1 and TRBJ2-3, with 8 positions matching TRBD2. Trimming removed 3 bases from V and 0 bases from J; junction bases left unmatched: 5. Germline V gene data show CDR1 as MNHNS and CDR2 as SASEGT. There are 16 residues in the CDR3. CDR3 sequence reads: CASSERAGASTDTQYF. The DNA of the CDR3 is TGTGCCAGCAGTGAGAGAGCGGGGGCCAGCACAGATACGCAGTATTTT.

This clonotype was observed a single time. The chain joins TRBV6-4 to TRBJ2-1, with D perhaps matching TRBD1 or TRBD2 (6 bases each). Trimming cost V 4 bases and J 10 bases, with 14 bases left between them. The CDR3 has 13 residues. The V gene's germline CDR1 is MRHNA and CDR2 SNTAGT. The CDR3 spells CASSAPGGHEQFF. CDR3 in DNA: TGTGCCAGCAGTGCCCCTGGGGGGCACGAGCAGTTCTTC.

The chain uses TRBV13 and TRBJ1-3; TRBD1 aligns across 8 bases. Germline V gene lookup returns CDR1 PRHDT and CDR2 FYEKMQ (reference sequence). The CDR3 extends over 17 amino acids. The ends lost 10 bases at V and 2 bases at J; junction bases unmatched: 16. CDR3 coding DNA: TGTGCCATATTACTCCGGAGACAGGGGAACCCTGGAAACACCATATATTTT. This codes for CAILLRRQGNPGNTIYF.

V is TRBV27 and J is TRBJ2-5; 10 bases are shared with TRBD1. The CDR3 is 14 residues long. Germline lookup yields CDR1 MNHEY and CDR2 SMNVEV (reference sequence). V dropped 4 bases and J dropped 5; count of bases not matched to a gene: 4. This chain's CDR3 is CASSSDRGVETQYF. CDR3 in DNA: TGTGCCAGCAGTTCGGACAGGGGGGTTGAGACCCAGTACTTC.

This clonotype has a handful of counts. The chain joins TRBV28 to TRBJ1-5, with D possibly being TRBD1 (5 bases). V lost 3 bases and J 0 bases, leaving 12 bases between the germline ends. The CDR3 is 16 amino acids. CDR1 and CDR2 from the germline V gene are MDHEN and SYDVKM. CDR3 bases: TGTGCCAGCAGTTTGGGGACCCGTCCTAGCAATCAGCCCCAGCATTTT. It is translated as CASSLGTRPSNQPQHF. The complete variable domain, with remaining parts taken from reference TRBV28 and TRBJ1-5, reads DVKVTQSSRYLVKRTGEKVFLECVQDMDHENMFWYRQDPGLGLRLIYFSYDVKMKEKGDIPEGYSVSREKKERFSLILESASTNQTSMYLCASSLGTRPSNQPQHFGDGTRLSIL.

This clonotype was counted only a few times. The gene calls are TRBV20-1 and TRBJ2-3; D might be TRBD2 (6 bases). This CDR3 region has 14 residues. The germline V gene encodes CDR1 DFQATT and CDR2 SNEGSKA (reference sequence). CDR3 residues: CSAFYGGSTDTQYF. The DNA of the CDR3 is TGCAGCGCGTTCTACGGGGGTAGCACAGATACGCAGTATTTT.

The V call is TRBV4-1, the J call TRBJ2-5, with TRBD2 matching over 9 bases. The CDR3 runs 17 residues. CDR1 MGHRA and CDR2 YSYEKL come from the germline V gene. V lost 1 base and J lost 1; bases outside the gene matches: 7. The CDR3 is CASSQGPSGALQETQYF. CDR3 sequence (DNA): TGCGCCAGCAGCCAAGGACCTAGCGGGGCTCTCCAAGAGACCCAGTACTTC.

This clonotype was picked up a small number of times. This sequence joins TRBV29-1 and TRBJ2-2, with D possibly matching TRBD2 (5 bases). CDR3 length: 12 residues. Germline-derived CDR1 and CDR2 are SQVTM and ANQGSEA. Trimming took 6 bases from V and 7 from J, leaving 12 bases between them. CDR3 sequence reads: CSVKPGVGELFF. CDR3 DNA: TGCAGCGTGAAACCCGGGGTCGGGGAGCTGTTTTTT.

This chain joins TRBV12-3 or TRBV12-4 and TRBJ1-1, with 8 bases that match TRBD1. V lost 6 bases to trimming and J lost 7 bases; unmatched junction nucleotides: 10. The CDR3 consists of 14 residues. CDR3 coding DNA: TGTGCCAGCAGCCTTGGGGCAGGGGGCGTTGAAGCTTTCTTT. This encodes CASSLGAGGVEAFF.

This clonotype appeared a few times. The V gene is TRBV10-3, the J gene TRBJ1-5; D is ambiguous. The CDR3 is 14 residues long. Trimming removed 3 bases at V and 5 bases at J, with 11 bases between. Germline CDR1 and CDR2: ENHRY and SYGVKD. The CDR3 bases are TGTGCCATCAGTGAAGGTTACGGTGATCAGCCCCAGCATTTT. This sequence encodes CAISEGYGDQPQHF.

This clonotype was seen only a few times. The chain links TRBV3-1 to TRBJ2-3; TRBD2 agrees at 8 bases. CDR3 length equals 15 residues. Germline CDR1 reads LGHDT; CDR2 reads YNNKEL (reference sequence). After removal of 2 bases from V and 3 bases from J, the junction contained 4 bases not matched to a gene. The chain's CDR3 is CASSQRAGATDTQYF. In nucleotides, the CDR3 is TGTGCCAGCAGCCAAAGAGCGGGGGCAACAGATACGCAGTATTTT.

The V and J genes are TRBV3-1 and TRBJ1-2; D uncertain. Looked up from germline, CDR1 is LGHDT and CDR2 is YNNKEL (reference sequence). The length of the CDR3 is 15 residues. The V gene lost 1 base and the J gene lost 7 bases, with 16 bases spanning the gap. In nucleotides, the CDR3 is TGTGCCAGCAGCCAAGCCGGGTCCACATTACGTGGCTACACCTTC. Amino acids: CASSQAGSTLRGYTF.

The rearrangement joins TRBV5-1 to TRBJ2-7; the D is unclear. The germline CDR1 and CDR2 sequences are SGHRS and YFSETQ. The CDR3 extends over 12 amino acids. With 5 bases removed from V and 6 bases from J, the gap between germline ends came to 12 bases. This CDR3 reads CASSFEESEQYF. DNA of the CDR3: TGCGCCAGCAGTTTCGAAGAGAGCGAGCAGTACTTC.

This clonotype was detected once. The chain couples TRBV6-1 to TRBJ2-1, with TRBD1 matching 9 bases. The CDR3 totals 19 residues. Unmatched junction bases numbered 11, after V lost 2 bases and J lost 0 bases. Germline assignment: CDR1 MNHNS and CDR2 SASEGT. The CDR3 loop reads CASSEKGGQGISSYNEQFF. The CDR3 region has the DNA TGTGCCAGCAGTGAAAAAGGCGGACAGGGGATTAGCTCCTACAATGAGCAGTTCTTC.

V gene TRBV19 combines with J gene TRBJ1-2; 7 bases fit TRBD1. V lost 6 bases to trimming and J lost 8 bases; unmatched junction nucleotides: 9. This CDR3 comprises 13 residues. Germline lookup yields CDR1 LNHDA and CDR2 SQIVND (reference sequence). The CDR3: CASSTDREGGYTF. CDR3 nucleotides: TGTGCCAGTAGCACCGACAGGGAAGGCGGCTACACCTTC.

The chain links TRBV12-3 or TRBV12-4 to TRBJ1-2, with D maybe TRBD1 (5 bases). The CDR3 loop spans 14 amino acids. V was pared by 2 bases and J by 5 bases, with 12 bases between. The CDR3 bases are TGTGCCAGCAGTTTAAGCCAGGGAGGGTATGGCTACACCTTC. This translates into CASSLSQGGYGYTF.

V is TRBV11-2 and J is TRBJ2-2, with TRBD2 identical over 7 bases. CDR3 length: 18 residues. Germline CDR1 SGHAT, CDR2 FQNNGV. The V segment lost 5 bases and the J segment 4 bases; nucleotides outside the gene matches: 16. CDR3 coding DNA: TGTGCCAGCAGCCCTTCCTGGAGCGGGGTACTTTCCACCGGGGAGCTGTTTTTT. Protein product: CASSPSWSGVLSTGELFF.

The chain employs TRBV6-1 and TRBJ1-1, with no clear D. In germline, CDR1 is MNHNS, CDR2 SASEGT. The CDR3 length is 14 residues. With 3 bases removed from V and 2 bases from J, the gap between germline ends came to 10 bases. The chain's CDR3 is CASSEQPHNTEAFF. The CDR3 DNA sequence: TGTGCCAGCAGTGAGCAGCCCCACAACACTGAAGCTTTCTTT.

The CDR3 DNA reads TGTGCCAGCACCCCAGGAAGTCCTCCCCGATCGGGTGAAGCTTTCTTT. This gives the protein CASTPGSPPRSGEAFF. The chain joins TRBV27 to TRBJ1-1; D is uncertain. V was pared by 7 bases and J by 7 bases, with 25 bases between. This CDR3 spans 16 amino acids. Germline CDR1 is MNHEY and CDR2 is SMNVEV (reference sequence).

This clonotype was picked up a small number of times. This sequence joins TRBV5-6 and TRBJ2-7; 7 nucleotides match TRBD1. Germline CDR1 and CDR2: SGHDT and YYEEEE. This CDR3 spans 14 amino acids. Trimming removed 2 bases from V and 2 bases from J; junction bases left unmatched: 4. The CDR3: CASSFGTDPYEQYF. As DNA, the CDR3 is TGTGCCAGCAGCTTCGGGACAGATCCCTACGAGCAGTACTTC.

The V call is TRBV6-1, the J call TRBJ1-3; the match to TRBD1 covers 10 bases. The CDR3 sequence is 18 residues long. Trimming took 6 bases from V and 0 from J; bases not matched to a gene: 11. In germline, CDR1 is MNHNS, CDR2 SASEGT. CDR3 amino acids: CASSPKGQGTSSGNTIYF. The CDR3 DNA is TGTGCCAGCAGCCCTAAGGGACAGGGGACGAGCTCTGGAAACACCATATATTTT.

The CDR3 loop reads CATSREQGHNQPQHF. For the CDR3, the DNA is TGTGCCACCAGCAGAGAACAGGGCCACAATCAGCCCCAGCATTTT. The V call is TRBV15, the J call TRBJ1-5, with D possibly matching TRBD1 (6 bases). The CDR3 length is 15 residues. The V and J ends lost 0 bases and 3 bases respectively, with 9 bases between them. Germline lookup yields CDR1 LNHNV and CDR2 YYDKDF (reference sequence).

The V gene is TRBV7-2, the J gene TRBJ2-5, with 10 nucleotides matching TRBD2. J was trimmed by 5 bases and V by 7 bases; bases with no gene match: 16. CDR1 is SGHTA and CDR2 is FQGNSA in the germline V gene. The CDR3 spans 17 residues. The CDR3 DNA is TGTGCCAGCACCCAGGGCCAGCGGGGGGGCGTGTCGGAGACCCAGTACTTC. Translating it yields CASTQGQRGGVSETQYF.

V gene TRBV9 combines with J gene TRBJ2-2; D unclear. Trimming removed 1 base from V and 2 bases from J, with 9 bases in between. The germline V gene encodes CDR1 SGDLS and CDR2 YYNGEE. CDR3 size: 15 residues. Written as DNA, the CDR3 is TGTGCCAGCAGCGTAATCGGTGATAACACCGGGGAGCTGTTTTTT. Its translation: CASSVIGDNTGELFF.